This paragraph reports one T cell receptor (beta chain). What it binds is unknown. Treatment specified: oral pan-JAK inhibitor, 5-10 mg twice daily. This entry is derived from a study of CD8+ T cells in alopecia areata. Investigators isolated RNA and reverse transcribed it into cDNA to act as the sequencing template. Generated by immunoSEQ multiplex PCR, the TCRdb table keeps only in-frame clones and is missing some. The repertoire has 150,000 or so clones, about two thirds of them found once; the top ten carry over 0.85%. Germline CDR1 and CDR2: LGHNA and YSLEER. There are 15 residues in the CDR3. The V and J ends lost 0 bases and 1 base respectively, with 9 bases between them. Findings and caveats of the study: Sequencing of scalp tissue also captures the resident alphabeta T cells of normal skin.

The origin of this receptor is a human donor with alopecia areata. The material sequenced was CD4+ T cells sorted from blood, taken at week 4, from a patient treated with tofacitinib. This chain links TRBV4-3 with TRBJ1-1; D unresolved. The CDR3 spells CASSQEEGRNTEAFF. The DNA of the CDR3 is TGCGCCAGCAGCCAAGAGGAGGGAAGGAACACTGAAGCTTTCTTT.